One sample yielded the 5 T cell receptor beta chains listed below, sequenced in a study of response to subunit inactivated influenza vaccine. TCRdb reprocessed the RT-PCR reads with MiXCR, giving one entry per CDR3 protein. The sample holds 550,000 to 650,000 distinct CDR3 sequences, 12% seen once. This material consisted of PBMCs from blood, taken on the day of vaccination. The receptors come from a man in his fifties who received an inactivated influenza vaccine.

There are a few counts of this clonotype. The chain joins TRBV4-3 to TRBJ2-2, with 14 positions matching TRBD2. The V gene end was trimmed by 2 bases and the J gene end by 0 bases; junction bases not matched to a gene: 8. The CDR3 has 20 residues. In germline, CDR1 is LGHNA, CDR2 YSLEER. The CDR3 nucleotides read TGCGCCAGCAGCCAACTCCCCGGGACTAGCGGGAGCTCGAACACCGGGGAGCTGTTTTTT. This encodes CASSQLPGTSGSSNTGELFF.

The chain employs TRBV28 and TRBJ1-2; 12 positions match TRBD1. After removal of 3 bases from V and 6 bases from J, the junction contained 2 bases not matched to a gene. There are 14 residues in the CDR3. The germline V gene encodes CDR1 MDHEN and CDR2 SYDVKM. The CDR3 DNA is TGTGCCAGCAGTTTGGGACAGGGGGCAGATGGCTACACCTTC. Its translation: CASSLGQGADGYTF.

The chain recombines TRBV7-2 with TRBJ2-2; possible D gene TRBD1, 6 bases. The CDR3 is 16 residues long. The V end was cut by 6 bases, the J end by 0 bases, with 14 bases between. The germline V gene has CDR1 SGHTA and CDR2 FQGNSA. The CDR3 protein is CASRSTGTSNTGELFF. CDR3 DNA sequence: TGTGCCAGCAGATCAACAGGGACCTCGAACACCGGGGAGCTGTTTTTT.

This clonotype was seen only once. V gene TRBV5-6 combines with J gene TRBJ2-1; D call uncertain. Germline CDR1 is SGHDT and CDR2 is YYEEEE. The CDR3 covers 14 residues. The V and J ends lost 7 bases and 3 bases respectively, with 14 bases between them. CDR3 in DNA: TGTGCCAGCGCGGCAGGCACAATCTACAATGAGCAGTTCTTC. It translates to CASAAGTIYNEQFF.

The rearrangement joins TRBV7-2 to TRBJ2-7, with 8 bases fitting TRBD1. Germline V CDR1 and CDR2: SGHTA, FQGNSA. The CDR3 length is 16 residues. The trim removed 1 base at V and 7 bases at J, leaving 12 bases unmatched. This CDR3 reads CASSLGGSGGTSEQYF. CDR3 nucleotides: TGTGCCAGCAGCTTAGGGGGCTCAGGGGGCACAAGTGAGCAGTACTTC.